This TCR beta chain was found in a study of shared clonotypes between healthy human individuals. V was shortened by 0 bases and J by 2 bases, with 18 bases between the two germline ends. The CDR3 sequence is 18 residues long. Germline-derived CDR1 and CDR2 are SGHAT and FQNNGV. This clone showed up just once. The antigen is not known. Study observations and caveats: Collection of samples was limited to blood; tissue repertoires likely differ.

Deep was the level at which the assay was run. It was across several immunoSEQ plates that each subset's genomic DNA was evenly split. The method was immunoSEQ multiplex PCR; TCRdb's version includes in-frame clones alone and lacks a portion of them. The sample holds 600,000 to 750,000 clones, roughly two thirds seen once. Sample: memory CD4+ T cells sorted from blood. Subset: CD45RA-negative fraction. The clonotype originates from a woman younger than 45 in good health. The chain uses TRBV11-2 and TRBJ2-3; perhaps TRBD2 as D (6 bases). The CDR3 DNA is TGTGCCAGCAGCTTAGAACCAAGCAGGTGGGGGGACACAGATACGCAGTATTTT. Translated, it gives CASSLEPSRWGDTDTQYF.